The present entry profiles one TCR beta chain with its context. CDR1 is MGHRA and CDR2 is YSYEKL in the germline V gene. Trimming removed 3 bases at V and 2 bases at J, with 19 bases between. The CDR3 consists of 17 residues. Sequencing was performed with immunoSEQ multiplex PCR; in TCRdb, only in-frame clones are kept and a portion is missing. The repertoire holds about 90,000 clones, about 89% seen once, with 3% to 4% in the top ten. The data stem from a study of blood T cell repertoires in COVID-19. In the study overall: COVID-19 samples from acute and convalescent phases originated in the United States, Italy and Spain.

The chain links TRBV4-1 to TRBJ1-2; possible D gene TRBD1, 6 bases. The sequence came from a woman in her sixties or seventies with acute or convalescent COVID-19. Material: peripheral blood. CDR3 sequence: CASSQGAPTGKNYGYTF. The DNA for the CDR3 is TGCGCCAGCAGCCAGGGTGCCCCAACAGGGAAAAACTATGGCTACACCTTC.